This TCR beta chain was found in a study of OX40 agonist ivuxolimab in advanced cancers. About the study: The patients received ivuxolimab by intravenous route every 2 weeks at 0.01 to 10 mg/kg. Prior anti-PD-1, anti-PD-L1 or anti-CTLA-4 therapy did not bar entry, and roughly 40% had some.

Baseline was the first blood sampling point, followed by cycle 4 day 1 and cycle 7 day 1. The study's findings and limits: Low clonal expansion, among the lowest seen, marked partial responders at 0.1-3.0 mg/kg.

The CDR3 sequence is 15 residues long. As to this clone: Its antigen is as yet unknown.

This table comes from immunoSEQ multiplex PCR, and its TCRdb copy is limited to in-frame clones, with some not included. The repertoire consists of 49,000 or so clones, with approximately 91% occurring once and the leading ten covering over 50%. Material: CD4+ or CD8+ T cells sorted from blood, obtained in a trial of the OX40 agonist ivuxolimab. The V call is TRBV21-1, the J call TRBJ2-5; the D call in the table, TRBD2, was not verified against the DNA. TRBV21-1 is given as a pseudogene. The sequence was obtained from an adult with an advanced solid tumor such as melanoma, head and neck, liver or kidney cancer. The CDR3: CARKGLAGCQETQYF. As DNA, the CDR3 is TGTGCCAGGAAGGGATTAGCGGGCTGCCAAGAGACCCAGTACTTC.